The present T cell receptor beta chain was sequenced within a study of CD8 T cells in Susac syndrome. Random hexamers were used to reverse transcribe an amount of about 0.45 to 1 ug RNA. Across 54 Vbeta and 13 Jbeta, TCR beta CDR3 was amplified with immunoSEQ multiplex PCR. TCRdb re-called the immunoSEQ multiplex PCR reads through MiXCR, storing one row per CDR3 protein. This sample has about 120,000 distinct CDR3 sequences, with roughly 91% found just once. After removal of 5 bases from V and 4 bases from J, the junction contained 13 bases not matched to a gene. The germline gives CDR1 LNHDA, CDR2 SQIVND (reference sequence). The CDR3 contains 16 residues. Negative isolation was applied to CD8+ and CD4+ T cells, and FACS enrichment was applied to TEMRA cells.

The chain recombines TRBV19 with TRBJ2-5; the match to TRBD1 covers 7 bases. This receptor was obtained from a human donor in good health. What was sequenced was CD4+ T cells from PBMCs. The CDR3 loop reads CASSSMWDSSLETQYF. CDR3 coding DNA: TGTGCCAGTAGTTCGATGTGGGACAGCAGCTTAGAGACCCAGTACTTC.